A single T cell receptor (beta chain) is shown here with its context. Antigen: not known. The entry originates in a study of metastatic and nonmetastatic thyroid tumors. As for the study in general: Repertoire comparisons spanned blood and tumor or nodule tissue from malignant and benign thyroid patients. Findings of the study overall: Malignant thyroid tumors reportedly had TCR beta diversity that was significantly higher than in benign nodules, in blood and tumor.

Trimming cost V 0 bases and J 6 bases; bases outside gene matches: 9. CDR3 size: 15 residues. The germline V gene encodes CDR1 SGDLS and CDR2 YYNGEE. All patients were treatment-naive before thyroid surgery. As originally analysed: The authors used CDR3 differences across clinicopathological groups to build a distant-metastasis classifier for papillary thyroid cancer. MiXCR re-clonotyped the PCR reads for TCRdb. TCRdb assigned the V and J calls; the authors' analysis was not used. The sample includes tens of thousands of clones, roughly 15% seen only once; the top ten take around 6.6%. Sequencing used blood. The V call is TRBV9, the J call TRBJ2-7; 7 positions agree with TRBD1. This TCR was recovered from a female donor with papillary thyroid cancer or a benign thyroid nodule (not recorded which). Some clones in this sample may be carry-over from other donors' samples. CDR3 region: CASSVEDVGQVEQYF. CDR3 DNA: TGTGCCAGCAGCGTAGAAGATGTTGGACAGGTCGAGCAGTACTTC.